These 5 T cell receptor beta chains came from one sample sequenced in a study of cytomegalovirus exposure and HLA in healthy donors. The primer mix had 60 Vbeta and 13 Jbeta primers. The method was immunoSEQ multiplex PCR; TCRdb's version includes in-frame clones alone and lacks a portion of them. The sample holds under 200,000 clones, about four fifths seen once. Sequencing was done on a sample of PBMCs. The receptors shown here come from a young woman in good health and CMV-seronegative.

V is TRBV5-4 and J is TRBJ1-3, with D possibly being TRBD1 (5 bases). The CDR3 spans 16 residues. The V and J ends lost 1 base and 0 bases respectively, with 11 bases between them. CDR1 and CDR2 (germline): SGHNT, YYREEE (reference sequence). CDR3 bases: TGTGCCAGCAGCTTGATAGGGGCCCCCTCTGGAAACACCATATATTTT. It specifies CASSLIGAPSGNTIYF.

CDR3 residues: CASSSGQGTQYF. CDR3 nucleotides: TGTGCCAGCAGCTCTGGACAGGGGACGCAGTATTTT. The gene calls are TRBV7-9 and TRBJ2-3, with 9 bases matching TRBD1. This CDR3 is 12 amino acids long. CDR1 is SEHNR and CDR2 is FQNEAQ in the germline V gene (reference sequence). V was pared by 4 bases and J by 9 bases, with 2 bases of the junction left unmatched.

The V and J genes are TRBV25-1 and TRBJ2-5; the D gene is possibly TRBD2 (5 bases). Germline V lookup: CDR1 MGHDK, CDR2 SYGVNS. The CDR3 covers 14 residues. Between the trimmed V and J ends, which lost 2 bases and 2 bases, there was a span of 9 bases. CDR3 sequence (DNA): TGTGCCAGCAGTGAACGAGGGTATCAAGAGACCCAGTACTTC. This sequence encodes CASSERGYQETQYF.

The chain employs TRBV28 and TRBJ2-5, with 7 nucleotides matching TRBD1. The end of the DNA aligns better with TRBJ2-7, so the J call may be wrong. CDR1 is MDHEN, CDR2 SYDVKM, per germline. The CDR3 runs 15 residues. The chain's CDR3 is CASSLSVRGRGEQYF. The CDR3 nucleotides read TGTGCCAGCAGTTTAAGTGTTAGGGGGCGCGGCGAGCAGTACTTC.

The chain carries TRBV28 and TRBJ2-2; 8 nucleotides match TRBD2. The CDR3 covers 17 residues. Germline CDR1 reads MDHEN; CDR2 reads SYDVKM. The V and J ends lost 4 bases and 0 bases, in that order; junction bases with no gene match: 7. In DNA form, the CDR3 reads TGTGCCAGCAGTTCACCGCGTAGCGGGACGAACACCGGGGAGCTGTTTTTT. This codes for CASSSPRSGTNTGELFF.